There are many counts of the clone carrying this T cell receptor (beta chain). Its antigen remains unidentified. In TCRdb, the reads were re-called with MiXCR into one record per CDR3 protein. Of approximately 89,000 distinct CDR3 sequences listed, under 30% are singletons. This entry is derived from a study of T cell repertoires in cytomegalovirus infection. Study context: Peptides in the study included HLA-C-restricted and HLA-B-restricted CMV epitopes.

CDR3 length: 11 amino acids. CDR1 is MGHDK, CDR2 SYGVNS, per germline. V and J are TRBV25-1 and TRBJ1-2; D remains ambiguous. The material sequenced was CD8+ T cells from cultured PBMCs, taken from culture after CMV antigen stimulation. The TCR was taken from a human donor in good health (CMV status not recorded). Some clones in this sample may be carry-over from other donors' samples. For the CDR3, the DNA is TGTGCAGCAGAGGAAAACTATGGCTACACCTTC. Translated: CAAEENYGYTF.